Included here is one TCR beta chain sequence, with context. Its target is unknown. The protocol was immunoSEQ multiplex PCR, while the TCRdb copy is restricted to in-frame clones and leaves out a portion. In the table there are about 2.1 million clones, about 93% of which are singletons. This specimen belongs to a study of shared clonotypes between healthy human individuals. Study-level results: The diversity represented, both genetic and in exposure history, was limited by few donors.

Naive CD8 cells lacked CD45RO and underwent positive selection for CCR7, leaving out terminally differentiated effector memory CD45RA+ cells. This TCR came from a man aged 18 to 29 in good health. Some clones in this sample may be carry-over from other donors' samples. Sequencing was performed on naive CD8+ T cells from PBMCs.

The CDR3 protein is CASSLAFNPQGSYEQYF. As DNA, the CDR3 is TGCGCCAGCAGCTTGGCCTTCAATCCCCAGGGGTCCTACGAGCAGTACTTC. This chain connects TRBV5-1 to TRBJ2-7; possibly TRBD1 for D (6 bases). This CDR3 contains 17 residues. Trimming took off 0 bases at V and 1 base at J, with 17 bases between the two ends. Per germline, CDR1 SGHRS and CDR2 YFSETQ.